The subject of this entry is one T cell receptor beta chain. Its antigen has not been determined. No base quality information exists; no much larger clone differs at one position. This record belongs to a study of T-cell memory formation after mild COVID-19 (TCRdb year 2021). The study in broad terms: TCR sequence clusters from the two donors were found to be largely donor specific. In a couple of donors, T-cell clones that expanded and contracted after mild COVID-19 were followed by sequencing TCRalpha and TCRbeta repertoires longitudinally. The cohort comprised two young, previously healthy adult volunteers, one female and one male.

The research as a whole found: Some responding clones were detected in pre-infection memory, suggesting pre-existing cross-reactive memory T cells joined the SARS-CoV-2 response. The study covered only a couple of mild cases, and larger cohorts including severe cases with pre-infection samples were considered necessary. Clones contracting from day 15 to 85 had balanced CD4/CD8 phenotypes, while a second wave expanding from day 15 to 37 was biased towards CD4+. Whether the second-wave clones peaking on day 37 were SARS-CoV-2 specific was not confirmed. Contracting CD4+ clones turned up mainly in the CM and EM memory subsets, whereas EMRA was where CD8+ clones were enriched.

CDR1 is given as SGHRS and CDR2 as YFSETQ, both from the germline V gene. The CDR3 sequence holds 11 residues, the cysteine and phenylalanine included. CDR3 DNA is the only sequence kept; it has 33 bases, read in frame from the first base. V gives up 0 bases and J gives up 4 bases, and the segment between their germline ends measures 2 bases. Sequencing relied on an Illumina NovaSeq 6000. TCRalpha and TCRbeta cDNA libraries were constructed by 5'RACE with constant-segment primers, with sample barcodes and unique molecular identifiers being introduced. Trizol reagent was used to extract RNA from every sample. Libraries were amplified in two PCR steps, with a second sample barcode and Illumina TruSeq adapters added in the second step. The libraries were sequenced on an Illumina NovaSeq using 2 x 150 bp paired-end reads. In the authors' own workflow: Reads were demultiplexed and collapsed into UMI-guided consensus sequences with migec v1.2.7. Using mixcr v2.1.11, UMI consensuses were aligned to TRA and TRB V and J templates and then assembled into clonotypes. A clonotype was counted as expanded or contracted only when both edgeR and NoisET called the clonotype significant, with the noise models trained on biological replicates. For edgeR calls, a false discovery rate-adjusted p below 0.01 and a log2 fold-change threshold of 1 were applied. PCA with hierarchical clustering of max-normalized trajectories of the 1000 most abundant clonotypes was used as exploratory dynamics analysis. Each responding clone was given a CD4 or CD8 phenotype based on the CD4+ and CD8+ repertoires, which had been sequenced separately. TCRdb ran its own pipeline on the public reads, namely fastp trimming at Q25 and MiXCR clone calling, and kept in-frame beta chains. Rows are combined by CDR3 protein, so each entry shows the most common genes and DNA. None of the V and J calls come from the authors' own analysis; TCRdb made them. For this sample there are around 2,200 distinct CDR3 sequences; 60% to 85% appear just once. The ten largest clonotypes hold about a tenth of the sample.

Ficoll-Paque density gradient centrifugation was used to isolate PBMCs. The source material was PBMCs or a T cell subset sorted from them (not recorded which). This receptor was obtained from an adult who had mild COVID-19 (a few samples of this study predate the infection). The sample titles of this study are shuffled in the database, so cell type and time point are left out. The chain is encoded by TRBV5-1 joined to TRBJ2-7, with the D segment identity uncertain. The CDR3 loop reads CASSLGYEQYF. The nucleotides read TGCGCCAGCAGCTTGGGGTACGAGCAGTACTTC.